The clone carrying this T cell receptor (beta chain) has just a few counts. Its cognate antigen is unknown. TCRdb processed the 5' RACE reads anew with MiXCR; each CDR3 protein has one entry. The sample carries a few hundred thousand distinct CDR3 sequences, less than 9.5% recorded once. These data belong to a study of T cells after yellow fever vaccination. General study findings and limits: Most clones from primary vaccination resurfaced after the booster (about 96% CD4, 88% CD8). Any FACS-sorted repertoire could hold abundant clonotypes that contaminate it from the bulk population.

The CDR3 loop spans 15 amino acids. Germline values: CDR1 SGHAT, CDR2 FQNNGV. V lost 4 bases and J 0 bases, leaving 7 bases between the germline ends. This receptor was obtained from a man between 18 and 35 years old who received the YFV17D yellow fever vaccine. This specimen was CD4+ T cells sorted from PBMCs, taken 5 days after the yellow fever booster vaccination. The chain has TRBV11-2 and TRBJ1-6, with D unclear. The CDR3 sequence: CASSSSSSYNSPLHF. The CDR3 DNA reads TGTGCCAGCAGCTCATCGAGCTCCTATAATTCACCCCTCCACTTT.